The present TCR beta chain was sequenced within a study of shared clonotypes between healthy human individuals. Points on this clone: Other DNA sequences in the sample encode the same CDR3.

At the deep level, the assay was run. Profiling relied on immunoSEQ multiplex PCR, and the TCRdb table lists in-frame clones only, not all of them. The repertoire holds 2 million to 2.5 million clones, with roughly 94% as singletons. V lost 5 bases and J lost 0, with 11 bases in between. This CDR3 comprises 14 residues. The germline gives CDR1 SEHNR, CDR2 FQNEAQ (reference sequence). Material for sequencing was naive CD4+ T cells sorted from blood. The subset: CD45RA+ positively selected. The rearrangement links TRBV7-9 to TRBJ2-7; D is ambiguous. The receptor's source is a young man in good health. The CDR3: CASSPGRSSYEQYF. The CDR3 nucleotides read TGTGCCAGCAGCCCCGGTAGGAGCTCCTACGAGCAGTACTTC.